This T cell receptor (beta chain) derives from a study of blood T cells in healthy people across ages. Points from the study as a whole: The long-lived group displayed more naive CD4+ cells, plus higher diversity, than the aged donors did.

Primed by a sample-barcoded 5' primer and a J-beta primer mix, a second PCR proceeded for about 7 to 11 cycles. Each CDR3 protein gets one entry after TCRdb re-called the 5' RACE reads with MiXCR. Of approximately 790,000 distinct CDR3 sequences in the sample, around 62% were seen once. The germline V gene encodes CDR1 SGHRS and CDR2 YFSETQ. This CDR3 contains 12 residues. In regard to this clonotype: The antigen is unknown.

Sequencing input: blood. This rearrangement joins TRBV5-1 to TRBJ2-5; TRBD2 might be the D (5 bases). TRBJ2-7 explains the end of the DNA better; the J call may be wrong. The source of this sequence is a man younger than 45 in good health. DNA for the CDR3: TGCGCCAGCAGCTCCCACGGGGTCGAGCAGTACTTC. This codes for CASSSHGVEQYF.